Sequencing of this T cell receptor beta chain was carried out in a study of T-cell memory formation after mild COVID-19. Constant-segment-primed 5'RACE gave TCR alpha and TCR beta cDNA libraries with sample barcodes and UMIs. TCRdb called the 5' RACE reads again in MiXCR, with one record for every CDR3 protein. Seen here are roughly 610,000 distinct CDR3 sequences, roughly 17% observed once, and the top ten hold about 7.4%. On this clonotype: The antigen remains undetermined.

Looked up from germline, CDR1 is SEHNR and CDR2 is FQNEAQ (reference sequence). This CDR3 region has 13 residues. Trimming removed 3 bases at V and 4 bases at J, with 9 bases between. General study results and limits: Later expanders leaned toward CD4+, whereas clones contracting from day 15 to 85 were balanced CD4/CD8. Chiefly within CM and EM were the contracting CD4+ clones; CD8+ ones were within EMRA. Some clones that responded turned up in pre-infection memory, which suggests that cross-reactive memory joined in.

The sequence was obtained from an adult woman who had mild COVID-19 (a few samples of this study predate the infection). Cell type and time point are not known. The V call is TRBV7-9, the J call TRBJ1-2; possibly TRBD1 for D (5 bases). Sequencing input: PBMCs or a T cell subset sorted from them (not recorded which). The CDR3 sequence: CASSFGGAYGYTF. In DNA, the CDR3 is TGTGCCAGCAGCTTTGGGGGAGCCTATGGCTACACCTTC.